Listed below are T cell receptor delta chains from one sample, sequenced in a study of gamma-delta chains in newborns, infants, children. TCRdb reapplied CATT to the reads. Among around 5,000 delta-chain clones, 2.5% to 3% were seen once, and the ten largest hold around 15%. Input material: blood. Receptor source: a child who was a newborn, infant or young child, either healthy, febrile or measles-vaccinated (not recorded which). CDR3s leave out the opening cysteine and the closing phenylalanine or tryptophan. Size tells how often a clone was seen (once, few, many) or the class of an expanded clone, and some rows leave it out.

V gene	clone size	J gene	CDR3 protein
TRDV2	few	TRDJ1	ACDTVLGDTDKLI
TRDV2	medium-sized	TRDJ3	ACDDLGGSSSWDTRQMF
TRDV2	few	TRDJ3	ACDTLLGDGSSWDTRQMF
TRDV2	medium-sized	TRDJ3	ACDYWGGSSWDTRQMF
TRDV1	-	TRDJ2	ALGERSGPTYTGGYPRMTAQLF
TRDV2	few	TRDJ3	ACDPLGDASWDTRQMF
TRDV2	-	TRDJ2	ACDTLLGDTTLTAQLF
TRDV2	-	TRDJ3	ACDSPGDLWDTRQMF
TRDV2	few	TRDJ1	ACDTGGLPPFTDKLI
TRDV2	few	TRDJ3	ACDTLGGAYWDTRQMF
TRAV38-2/DV8	few	TRDJ2	AYRSAVIGGWKAQLF
TRDV2	few	TRDJ3	ACDTAGGYASWDTRQMF
TRDV2	few	TRDJ3	ACDTSTGGYWSSWDTRQMF
TRDV2	-	TRDJ3	ACDYWGMSSWDTRQMF
TRDV2	few	TRDJ3	ACHRLGVSWDTRQMF
TRDV2	-	TRDJ3	ACDKLGDASWDTRQMF
TRDV3	-	TRDJ1	ARQGAGESTDKLI